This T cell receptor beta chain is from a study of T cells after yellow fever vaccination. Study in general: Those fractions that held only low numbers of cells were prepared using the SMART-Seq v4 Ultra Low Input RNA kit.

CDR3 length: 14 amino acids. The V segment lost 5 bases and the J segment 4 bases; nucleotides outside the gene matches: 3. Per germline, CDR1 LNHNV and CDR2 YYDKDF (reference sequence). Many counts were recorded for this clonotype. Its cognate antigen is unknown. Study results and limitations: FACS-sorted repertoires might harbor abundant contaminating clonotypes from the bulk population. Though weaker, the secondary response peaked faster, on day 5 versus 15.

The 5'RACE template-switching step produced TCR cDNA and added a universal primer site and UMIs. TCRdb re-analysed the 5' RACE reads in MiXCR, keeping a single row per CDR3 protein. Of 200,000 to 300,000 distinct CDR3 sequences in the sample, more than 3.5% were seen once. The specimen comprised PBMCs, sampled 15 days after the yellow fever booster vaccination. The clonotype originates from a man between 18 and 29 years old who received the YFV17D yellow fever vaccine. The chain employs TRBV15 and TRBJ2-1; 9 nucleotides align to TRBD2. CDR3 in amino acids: CATSLAGRYNEQFF. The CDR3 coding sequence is TGTGCCACCAGCCTAGCGGGGCGTTACAATGAGCAGTTCTTC. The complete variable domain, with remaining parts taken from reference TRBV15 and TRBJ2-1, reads DAMVIQNPRYQVTQFGKPVTLSCSQTLNHNVMYWYQQKSSQAPKLLFHYYDKDFNNEADTPDNFQSRRPNTSFCFLDIRSPGLGDTAMYLCATSLAGRYNEQFFGPGTRLTVL.